The 9 T cell receptor beta chains in this list originate from one sample, sequenced in a study of blood T cell repertoires in COVID-19. The data were produced by immunoSEQ multiplex PCR, yet TCRdb's version contains in-frame clones alone and is incomplete. The data show some 100,000 clones, around 88% seen once. The sample was peripheral blood. These receptors came from a woman aged 70-85 years with acute or convalescent COVID-19.

This clone was recorded once. V is TRBV27 and J is TRBJ2-5, with D maybe TRBD1 (6 bases). The CDR3 totals 14 residues. V was shortened by 5 bases and J by 1 base, with 11 bases between the two germline ends. CDR1 and CDR2 (germline): MNHEY, SMNVEV (reference sequence). DNA of the CDR3: TGTGCCAGCAGTGAGGGACATGCCCAAGAGACCCAGTACTTC. Encoded protein: CASSEGHAQETQYF.

CDR3 sequence (DNA): TGTGCCAGTAGTAGCGTCAACAGGGGGCTTGCCTACGAGCAGTACTTC. Protein sequence: CASSSVNRGLAYEQYF. This sequence joins TRBV19 and TRBJ2-7; TRBD1 agrees at 9 bases. Germline CDR1 is LNHDA and CDR2 is SQIVND (reference sequence). V shed 4 bases and J 2 bases; nucleotides not matched to a gene: 9. The CDR3 runs 16 residues.

The chain links TRBV3-1 (or the pseudogene TRBV3-2) to TRBJ2-1, with D tentatively TRBD2 (5 bases). V was shortened by 1 base and J by 4 bases, with 14 bases between the two germline ends. The CDR3 runs to 16 residues. Germline assignment: CDR1 LGHDT and CDR2 YNNKEL (reference sequence). The CDR3 bases are TGTGCCAGCAGCCAAGTGGCCGGGATGGCATACAATGAGCAGTTCTTC. Its protein is CASSQVAGMAYNEQFF.

The rearrangement uses TRBV21-1 and TRBJ2-7; whether TRBD2, the table's D call, matches the DNA was not checked. TRBV21-1 is assigned pseudogene status. The CDR3 runs 15 residues. CDR3 sequence (DNA): TGTGCCAGCAGGGGCCAGCGGGAGGGCCCTCACGAGCAGTACTTC. This gives the protein CASRGQREGPHEQYF.

The V and J genes are TRBV28 and TRBJ1-1, with 10 bases aligning to TRBD1. The V and J ends lost 3 bases and 4 bases, in that order; junction bases with no gene match: 8. CDR1 MDHEN and CDR2 SYDVKM come from the germline V gene. The CDR3 consists of 16 residues. The DNA for the CDR3 is TGTGCCAGCAGTTTGACCCGAGGACAGGGGGGCACTGAAGCTTTCTTT. Protein product: CASSLTRGQGGTEAFF.

The rearrangement uses TRBV6-5 and TRBJ2-5; D remains unclear. This CDR3 region has 11 residues. V was trimmed by 5 bases and J by 4 bases, leaving 5 bases between them. CDR1 is MNHEY and CDR2 is SVGAGI in the germline V gene. CDR3 sequence: CASSPLETQYF. Here the CDR3 DNA reads TGTGCCAGCAGTCCACTAGAGACCCAGTACTTC.

This clone was observed once. The V call is TRBV4-1, the J call TRBJ1-5, with 10 bases matching TRBD1. Germline V gene lookup returns CDR1 MGHRA and CDR2 YSYEKL. The trim removed 6 bases at V and 4 bases at J, leaving 6 bases unmatched. This CDR3 comprises 15 residues. CDR3 in DNA: TGCGCCAGCAGACTAGGACAGGGGGTTAATCAGCCCCAGCATTTT. Translating it yields CASRLGQGVNQPQHF.

The chain uses TRBV7-3 and TRBJ2-3, with 10 nucleotides matching TRBD2. The germline CDR1 and CDR2 sequences are SGHTA and FQGTGA. The CDR3 covers 17 residues. After removal of 0 bases from V and 6 bases from J, the junction contained 9 bases not matched to a gene. The CDR3 spells CASSLTGLAGVGDTQYF. DNA for the CDR3: TGTGCCAGCAGCTTAACTGGGCTAGCGGGAGTTGGGGATACGCAGTATTTT.

This sequence joins TRBV5-1 and TRBJ2-2; TRBD2 matches 14 bases. The ends lost 5 bases at V and 1 base at J; junction bases unmatched: 10. This CDR3 comprises 19 residues. CDR1 and CDR2 (germline): SGHRS, YFSETQ. This CDR3 reads CASSPWGLAGVVNTGELFF. The DNA for the CDR3 is TGCGCCAGCAGTCCCTGGGGACTAGCGGGAGTGGTGAACACCGGGGAGCTGTTTTTT.